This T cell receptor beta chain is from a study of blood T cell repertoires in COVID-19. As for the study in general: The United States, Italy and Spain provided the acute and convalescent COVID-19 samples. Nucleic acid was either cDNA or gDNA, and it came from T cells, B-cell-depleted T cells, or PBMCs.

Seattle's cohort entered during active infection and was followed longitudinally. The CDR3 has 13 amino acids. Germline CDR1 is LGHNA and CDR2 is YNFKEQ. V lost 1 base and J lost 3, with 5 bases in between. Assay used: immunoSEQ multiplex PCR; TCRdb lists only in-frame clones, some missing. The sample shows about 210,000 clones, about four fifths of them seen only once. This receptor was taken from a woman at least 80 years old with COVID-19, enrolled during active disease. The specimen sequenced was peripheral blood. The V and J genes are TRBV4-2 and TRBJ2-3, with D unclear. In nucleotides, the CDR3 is TGTGCCAGCAGCCAAGGAGAAACAGATACGCAGTATTTT. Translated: CASSQGETDTQYF.